These 28 T cell receptor beta chains originate from one sample sequenced in a study of STAT5B mutations in CD4+ large granular lymphocyte leukemia. Method: immunoSEQ multiplex PCR; TCRdb's copy keeps in-frame clones and lacks some. The sample has about 4,900 clones; around 88% are singletons. The source material was PBMCs. These receptors all stem from a man in his forties or fifties with CD4+ T-cell large granular lymphocyte leukemia.

The V call is TRBV7-9, the J call TRBJ1-2, with D tentatively TRBD1 (5 bases). Trimming removed 3 bases at V and 0 bases at J, with 8 bases between. Per germline, CDR1 SEHNR and CDR2 FQNEAQ (reference sequence). This CDR3 region has 14 residues. The CDR3 nucleotides are TGTGCCAGCAGCTTGGGACCCGCTAACTATGGCTACACCTTC. As protein: CASSLGPANYGYTF.

The chain employs TRBV19 and TRBJ1-4, with a tentative D call TRBD1 (5 bases). Looked up from germline, CDR1 is LNHDA and CDR2 is SQIVND (reference sequence). Trimming cost V 4 bases and J 6 bases, with 12 bases left between them. The CDR3 sequence is 14 residues long. CDR3 coding DNA: TGTGCCAGTAGTAACCGGGACGGATATGAAAAACTGTTTTTT. Its protein is CASSNRDGYEKLFF.

The chain combines TRBV5-1 with TRBJ1-5; TRBD1 is a possible D gene (5 bases). Germline V CDR1 and CDR2: SGHRS, YFSETQ. The germline V and J ends were trimmed by 1 base and 6 bases, with 14 bases remaining between them. This CDR3 contains 15 residues. CDR3 sequence: CASSLIGDGSQPQHF. CDR3 DNA: TGCGCCAGCAGCTTGATCGGGGACGGGAGTCAGCCCCAGCATTTT.

V is TRBV6-1 and J is TRBJ2-1; 8 bases match TRBD2. Germline lookup yields CDR1 MNHNS and CDR2 SASEGT. This CDR3 contains 14 residues. Losses at the gene ends were 6 bases for V and 15 bases for J; bases not matched to a gene: 16. The CDR3 spells CASRPSFLSGSWFF. In DNA, the CDR3 is TGTGCCAGCAGACCAAGCTTCCTAAGCGGGAGTTGGTTCTTC.

This clone is a singleton in its sample. The chain has TRBV6-5 and TRBJ1-6; a weak D match, TRBD1 (6 bases). There are 14 residues in the CDR3. V gave up 4 bases and J gave up 8 bases, with 12 bases separating them. Germline-derived CDR1 and CDR2 are MNHEY and SVGAGI. The DNA for the CDR3 is TGTGCCAGCAGTTCAGGGGTAGTAGATTCACCCCTCCACTTT. Protein sequence: CASSSGVVDSPLHF.

The chain employs TRBV29-1 and TRBJ2-1; no definite D call. In germline, CDR1 is SQVTM, CDR2 ANQGSEA. Trimming cost V 4 bases and J 0 bases, with 19 bases left between them. The CDR3 length is 17 residues. The CDR3 region has the DNA TGCAGCGTTGGGACCCCGATGGGGTCTAACTCCTACAATGAGCAGTTCTTC. This translates into CSVGTPMGSNSYNEQFF.

V gene TRBV11-2 combines with J gene TRBJ2-5; D may be TRBD2 (7 bases). V was pared by 5 bases and J by 2 bases, with 21 bases between. Germline V gene lookup returns CDR1 SGHAT and CDR2 FQNNGV. This CDR3 region has 17 residues. The CDR3 bases are TGTGCCAGCAGCCGAGGCCGGGGGCGGGGGATACAAGAGACCCAGTACTTC. Its protein product is CASSRGRGRGIQETQYF.

This chain links TRBV5-1 with TRBJ2-1, with 7 bases identical to TRBD2. The CDR3 spans 15 residues. V trimming: 1 base; J trimming: 8 bases; junction bases outside the gene matches: 9. CDR1 is SGHRS, CDR2 YFSETQ, per germline. As DNA, the CDR3 is TGCGCCAGCAGCTTGTCCGGGGGGACTATGTATGAGCAGTTCTTC. Translation: CASSLSGGTMYEQFF.

The chain uses TRBV29-1 and TRBJ2-5; TRBD1 might be the D (6 bases). The germline gives CDR1 SQVTM, CDR2 ANQGSEA. Trimming took 7 bases from V and 5 from J, leaving 11 bases between them. CDR3 length: 11 residues. The CDR3 DNA is TGCAGCGCCGAAACAGGGGAGACCCAGTACTTC. It is translated as CSAETGETQYF.

The V and J genes are TRBV6-1 and TRBJ2-5; 10 nucleotides match TRBD1. The CDR3 runs 16 residues. V was pared by 4 bases and J by 5 bases, with 10 bases of the junction left unmatched. CDR1 is MNHNS, CDR2 SASEGT, per germline. CDR3 loop: CASSGTWGQGRETQYF. CDR3 bases: TGTGCCAGCAGTGGAACTTGGGGACAGGGGCGTGAGACCCAGTACTTC.

The J gene is TRBJ2-1, the V gene TRBV30; D is undetermined. V was shortened by 3 bases and J by 0 bases, with 3 bases between the two germline ends. Germline assignment: CDR1 GTSNPN and CDR2 SVGIG (reference sequence). The CDR3 has 12 amino acids. The CDR3 here is CAWRGSYNEQFF. CDR3 nucleotides: TGTGCCTGGAGGGGCTCCTACAATGAGCAGTTCTTC.

V usage is TRBV5-4 and J usage is TRBJ2-7, with TRBD2 identical over 8 bases. J was trimmed by 2 bases and V by 4 bases; bases with no gene match: 5. CDR3 length: 14 amino acids. Per germline, CDR1 SGHNT and CDR2 YYREEE (reference sequence). CDR3 sequence: CASSPGTSPYEQYF. CDR3 DNA: TGTGCCAGCAGCCCCGGGACTAGTCCCTACGAGCAGTACTTC.

This chain links TRBV30 with TRBJ2-5; D possibly corresponds to TRBD2 (7 bases). With 0 bases removed from V and 5 bases from J, the gap between germline ends came to 13 bases. The germline CDR1 and CDR2 sequences are GTSNPN and SVGIG (reference sequence). The CDR3 contains 14 residues. This CDR3 reads CAWSVPWGGETQYF. The CDR3 DNA sequence: TGTGCCTGGAGTGTACCCTGGGGGGGCGAGACCCAGTACTTC.

The chain uses TRBV5-1 and TRBJ2-1; 11 nucleotides line up with TRBD2. Trimming cost V 9 bases and J 1 base; bases outside gene matches: 12. The CDR3 runs to 17 residues. The germline gives CDR1 SGHRS, CDR2 YFSETQ. CDR3 protein: CATSRGLAGGSYNEQFF. The CDR3 nucleotides are TGCGCCACCTCACGGGGTTTAGCGGGGGGGTCCTACAATGAGCAGTTCTTC.

This rearrangement joins TRBV5-4 to TRBJ2-6, with TRBD1 matching over 10 bases. The CDR3 is 17 residues long. CDR1 and CDR2 from the germline V gene are SGHNT and YYREEE (reference sequence). Trimming at V came to 4 bases and at J to 0 bases, leaving 4 bases not matched to a gene. CDR3 nucleotide sequence: TGTGCCAGCAGCAAGGGACAGGGGAGCTCTGGGGCCAACGTCCTGACTTTC. It specifies CASSKGQGSSGANVLTF.

V gene TRBV27 combines with J gene TRBJ2-7, with D possibly matching TRBD1 (5 bases). The CDR3 covers 14 residues. V shed 2 bases and J shed 1 base, with 9 bases lying between them. Germline CDR1 MNHEY, CDR2 SMNVEV (reference sequence). The CDR3 coding sequence is TGTGCCAGCAGTTTAGTCCCAGGGTCCTACGAGCAGTACTTC. Its translation is CASSLVPGSYEQYF.

The genes are TRBV10-2 and TRBJ2-1; TRBD2 matches at 7 bases. Trimming took 5 bases from V and 13 from J; bases not matched to a gene: 17. The CDR3 runs 15 residues. Germline-derived CDR1 and CDR2 are WSHSY and SAAADI. CDR3 residues: CASSLERDVVDYQFF. In DNA, the CDR3 is TGCGCCAGCAGTCTCGAGCGGGACGTTGTCGATTATCAGTTCTTC.

This clone has only one observation. The V call is TRBV2, the J call TRBJ2-2; 9 nucleotides align to TRBD1. Germline V gene data show CDR1 as SNHLY and CDR2 as FYNNEI. Germline trimming cut 6 bases from V and 5 bases from J; bases unmatched to any gene: 10. CDR3 size: 16 residues. CDR3 region: CASRGGQGTSTGELFF. CDR3 DNA: TGTGCCAGCAGGGGCGGACAGGGGACCTCAACCGGGGAGCTGTTTTTT.

The V gene is TRBV5-1, the J gene TRBJ2-2; D ambiguous. The CDR3 consists of 12 residues. Germline CDR1 reads SGHRS; CDR2 reads YFSETQ. V was trimmed by 4 bases and J by 6 bases, leaving 7 bases between them. The CDR3: CASSQVPGELFF. CDR3 DNA: TGCGCCAGCAGCCAGGTCCCCGGGGAGCTGTTTTTT.

The chain combines TRBV19 with TRBJ2-7; a weak D match, TRBD1 (5 bases). The V end lost 7 bases, the J end lost 0 bases, and 10 bases lay between the germline ends. The length of the CDR3 is 13 residues. The germline gives CDR1 LNHDA, CDR2 SQIVND (reference sequence). CDR3 protein: CASNPGRSYEQYF. Here the CDR3 DNA reads TGTGCCAGTAACCCAGGGCGCTCCTACGAGCAGTACTTC.

J is TRBJ2-5 and V is TRBV29-1, with TRBD1 matching 10 bases. Germline V gives CDR1 SQVTM, CDR2 ANQGSEA. V was pared by 6 bases and J by 5 bases, with 3 bases of the junction left unmatched. The CDR3 has 12 residues. The CDR3 DNA is TGCAGCGTGACAGGGGGCAAGGAGACCCAGTACTTC. Protein sequence: CSVTGGKETQYF. The full variable domain, rest sourced from reference TRBV29-1 and TRBJ2-5, is SAVISQKPSRDICQRGTSLTIQCQVDSQVTMMFWYRQQPGQSLTLIATANQGSEATYESGFVIDKFPISRPNLTFSTLTVSNMSPEDSSIYLCSVTGGKETQYFGPGTRLLVL.

The rearrangement uses TRBV30 and TRBJ1-2, with D perhaps TRBD1 (5 bases). Germline-derived CDR1 and CDR2 are GTSNPN and SVGIG (reference sequence). The CDR3 totals 14 residues. V lost 2 bases and J lost 8, with 18 bases in between. CDR3 in amino acids: CAWSLTGTGNGYTF. The CDR3, as DNA: TGTGCCTGGAGTCTCACCGGGACTGGGAACGGCTACACCTTC.

This chain connects TRBV9 to TRBJ2-2; 7 nucleotides align to TRBD2. Losses at the gene ends were 2 bases for V and 2 bases for J; bases not matched to a gene: 3. CDR3 length: 15 residues. Germline CDR1 is SGDLS and CDR2 is YYNGEE. The CDR3 coding sequence is TGTGCCAGCAGCGTTGGGGACTACAACACCGGGGAGCTGTTTTTT. Translated: CASSVGDYNTGELFF.

This chain uses TRBV5-1 with TRBJ2-3; D is possibly TRBD1 (5 bases). Germline V gives CDR1 SGHRS, CDR2 YFSETQ. The CDR3 has 13 amino acids. Trimming took off 2 bases at V and 2 bases at J, with 6 bases between the two ends. The DNA of the CDR3 is TGCGCCAGCAGCTTACAGGACACAGATACGCAGTATTTT. Amino acids: CASSLQDTDTQYF. Full variable domain (outside the CDR3, taken from reference TRBV5-1 and TRBJ2-3): KAGVTQTPRYLIKTRGQQVTLSCSPISGHRSVSWYQQTPGQGLQFLFEYFSETQRNKGNFPGRFSGRQFSNSRSEMNVSTLELGDSALYLCASSLQDTDTQYFGPGTRLTVL.

The chain couples TRBV30 to TRBJ1-1, with 8 nucleotides matching TRBD1. The V gene's germline CDR1 is GTSNPN and CDR2 SVGIG (reference sequence). V lost 5 bases to trimming and J lost 4 bases; unmatched junction nucleotides: 0. CDR3 length equals 11 residues. In nucleotides, the CDR3 is TGTGCCTGGGACAGGGGCACTGAAGCTTTCTTT. It specifies CAWDRGTEAFF.

This clone has a handful of counts. The chain has TRBV6-5 and TRBJ1-6, with unresolved D. Germline V lookup: CDR1 MNHEY, CDR2 SVGAGI. Trimming took 5 bases from V and 10 from J, leaving 12 bases between them. The CDR3 contains 13 residues. CDR3 in amino acids: CASSAGRLSPLHF. The CDR3, as DNA: TGTGCCAGCAGTGCCGGACGGCTATCACCCCTCCACTTT.

The rearrangement joins TRBV5-1 to TRBJ2-7; TRBD1 aligns across 8 bases. This CDR3 has 14 residues. Trimming took 2 bases from V and 4 from J; bases not matched to a gene: 5. Germline V CDR1 and CDR2: SGHRS, YFSETQ. The CDR3 region is CASSFTGTGYEQYF. For the CDR3, the DNA is TGCGCCAGCAGCTTTACCGGGACAGGTTACGAGCAGTACTTC.

The chain employs TRBV27 and TRBJ1-5; the D gene is possibly TRBD1 (6 bases). CDR1 and CDR2 (germline): MNHEY, SMNVEV (reference sequence). Trimming pared 0 bases from V and 7 bases from J, leaving 25 bases between. The CDR3 loop spans 19 amino acids. The CDR3 protein is CASSLSYGSGEDYRQPQHF. In DNA, the CDR3 is TGTGCCAGCAGTTTATCTTATGGGTCAGGGGAGGACTATCGCCAGCCCCAGCATTTT.